This T cell receptor (beta chain) was obtained from a study of blood T cell repertoires in COVID-19 (dated by TCRdb to about 2020). About the investigation overall: The collaborator samples originated in the United States, Italy and Spain and spanned the acute and convalescent phases of COVID-19. The material from the prospective study consisted of cDNA or gDNA derived from T cells, B-cell-depleted T cells, or PBMCs. The dataset comprised deeply sampled blood TCRbeta repertoires from subjects exposed to, actively infected with, or recovered from COVID-19. A freely available public database, intended as a resource for researchers studying the immune response to SARS-CoV-2, is where the repertoires were released. The samples were drawn from two sources: the first 160 participants of the ongoing ImmuneRACE study, and 1,000 to 1,500 subjects contributed by 6 global collaborators. The sample metadata nearly always contained a de-identified subject ID, COVID-19 status, age in years and sex. Where available, HLA class I and class II types were taken from metadata supplied by the sample provider and were not determined by assay-based typing. What the study reported, not specific to this receptor: Clinical and demographic metadata were provided uncurated, with the amount varying by source and participant.

The immunoSEQ Assay, a bias-controlled multiplex PCR, was used to amplify TCRbeta CDR3 regions from genomic DNA. For the original study's pipeline: Nucleated cell counts per sample were estimated from amplification of reference gene primers within the assay. To quantify the absolute abundance of each unique TCRbeta CDR3 rearrangement, sequence reads were collapsed and filtered. For each sample, productive Simpson clonality was calculated as the square root of Simpson's diversity index over productive rearrangements. Here the immuneACCESS table is served through TCRdb, limited to in-frame sequences with V and J called. Missing clones are a known gap in these copies; in checked studies unresolved V genes cover under half, and the rest lacks a known reason. The D gene and trimming were derived from the DNA, and the V and J assignments and clone size from that table. The sample includes about 220,000 clones, with roughly four fifths observed a single time. The ten biggest clones cover roughly 4.7% of the sample.

V is pared back by 6 bases and J by 4 bases, with 12 bases lying between the germline termini. For CDR1 and CDR2, the germline V gene lists MNHEY and SVGEGT. Including cysteine and phenylalanine, the CDR3 has 13 amino acids. Only the CDR3 part of the read is kept: 39 bases, read in frame from the first base. Whole blood was collected in K2EDTA tubes by collaborating institutions according to the institutions' own protocols. For TCRbeta analysis, collaborators shipped samples as frozen whole blood, isolated PBMCs, or DNA extracted from either of those sample types. Comment on this clone: The target of this receptor is not known. No base quality information exists; no much larger clone differs at one position.

Sequenced sample: peripheral blood. The receptor chain draws on TRBV6-2 or TRBV6-3 and TRBJ1-2, with the D segment identity uncertain. The TCR was taken from a woman aged 70-85 years with acute or convalescent COVID-19. The DNA is TGTGCCAGCAGCCGTGGCACCACCTATGGCTACACCTTC. This gives the protein CASSRGTTYGYTF.